Presented here are 16 T cell receptor beta chains from one specimen sequenced in a study of blood T cell repertoires in COVID-19. The repertoire was sequenced with immunoSEQ multiplex PCR; TCRdb's copy has only in-frame clones and lacks some. The repertoire includes roughly 320,000 clones, around 86% of them detected once, and about 1.2% sits in the top ten. Sequencing was carried out using peripheral blood. The receptor set was obtained from a man between 65 and 79 years old with acute or convalescent COVID-19.

This chain's CDR3 is CASRNRGDSNQPQHF. As DNA, the CDR3 is TGTGCCAGCAGGAACAGGGGGGACAGCAATCAGCCCCAGCATTTT. The rearrangement uses TRBV6-6 and TRBJ1-5, with 8 bases aligning to TRBD1. Germline CDR1 is MNHNY and CDR2 is SVGAGI (reference sequence). The J segment lost 1 base and the V segment lost 6 bases, leaving 5 bases of the junction unmatched. CDR3 length: 15 amino acids.

The chain uses TRBV19 and TRBJ1-2, with 8 bases lining up with TRBD1. The CDR3 is made up of 15 amino acids. From germline, CDR1 is LNHDA and CDR2 SQIVND (reference sequence). The J segment lost 0 bases and the V segment lost 4 bases, leaving 4 bases of the junction unmatched. CDR3 protein: CASSTGDRTNYGYTF. The DNA of the CDR3 is TGTGCCAGTAGTACCGGGGACAGGACTAACTATGGCTACACCTTC.

This clone occurred once. The chain links TRBV11-1 to TRBJ2-5; TRBD1 matches 8 bases. Losses at the gene ends were 5 bases for V and 5 bases for J; bases not matched to a gene: 10. Germline V CDR1 and CDR2: SGHAT, FQDESV (reference sequence). The CDR3 sequence is 15 residues long. The CDR3 loop is CASSLTGQGYETQYF. CDR3 in DNA: TGTGCCAGCAGCCTCACCGGACAGGGTTATGAGACCCAGTACTTC.

V and J are TRBV29-1 and TRBJ1-6; D gene uncertain. Germline loops: CDR1 SQVTM, CDR2 ANQGSEA. The CDR3 consists of 13 residues. V was trimmed by 7 bases and J by 0 bases, leaving 7 bases between them. CDR3 DNA sequence: TGCAGCGCAAAGAGCTCCTATAATTCACCCCTCCACTTT. It is translated as CSAKSSYNSPLHF.

This chain joins TRBV5-1 and TRBJ1-3; 9 nucleotides agree with TRBD1. The CDR3 is made up of 16 amino acids. CDR1 is SGHRS, CDR2 YFSETQ, per germline. Trimming at V came to 4 bases and at J to 4 bases, leaving 9 bases not matched to a gene. In DNA form, the CDR3 reads TGCGCCAGCAGCCTGGACCCGGGACAGGGAGGAAACACCATATATTTT. Translating it yields CASSLDPGQGGNTIYF.

V and J are TRBV24-1 and TRBJ2-1, with 7 bases lining up with TRBD2. V dropped 3 bases and J dropped 6; count of bases not matched to a gene: 10. CDR1 is KGHDR, CDR2 SFDVKD, per germline. This CDR3 comprises 16 residues. This CDR3 reads CATSDPAGDLRNEQFF. The CDR3 coding sequence is TGTGCCACCAGTGATCCTGCGGGAGATTTGCGCAATGAGCAGTTCTTC.

This chain links TRBV9 with TRBJ1-3; D may be TRBD1 (5 bases). CDR3 size: 18 residues. Germline lookup yields CDR1 SGDLS and CDR2 YYNGEE. V lost 0 bases to trimming and J lost 0 bases, with 16 bases between them. The CDR3 region has the DNA TGTGCCAGCAGCGTAGAAGCCGGGGGACCCAGCTCTGGAAACACCATATATTTT. Protein: CASSVEAGGPSSGNTIYF.

This chain joins TRBV10-3 and TRBJ2-5; TRBD2 might be the D (6 bases). Looked up from germline, CDR1 is ENHRY and CDR2 is SYGVKD. Trimming shortened V by 8 bases and J by 4 bases, and 17 bases separated the two germline ends. This CDR3 is built from 14 residues. The CDR3 protein is CAIGDSRSGETQYF. Here the CDR3 DNA reads TGTGCCATCGGGGACTCCCGAAGCGGAGAGACCCAGTACTTC.

The CDR3, as DNA: TGCGCCAGCAGAACTGGGCCGACAGGGGGCGCGTTAGCTTTCTTT. As protein: CASRTGPTGGALAFF. The chain joins TRBV5-1 to TRBJ1-1, with 10 bases fitting TRBD1. The CDR3 consists of 15 residues. The V and J ends lost 5 bases and 10 bases, in that order; junction bases with no gene match: 14. Germline loops: CDR1 SGHRS, CDR2 YFSETQ.

The gene calls are TRBV9 and TRBJ2-7; 9 bases match TRBD1. V lost 7 bases to trimming and J lost 0 bases; unmatched junction nucleotides: 8. Germline lookup yields CDR1 SGDLS and CDR2 YYNGEE. The CDR3 has 15 amino acids. The CDR3 is CASALGTGSSYEQYF. The CDR3 nucleotides are TGTGCCAGCGCCCTCGGGACAGGGAGCTCCTACGAGCAGTACTTC.

Only a few counts were recorded for this clone. The chain has TRBV30 and TRBJ2-7; D is perhaps TRBD2 (6 bases). This CDR3 spans 12 amino acids. CDR1 and CDR2 from the germline V gene are GTSNPN and SVGIG (reference sequence). The V end lost 5 bases, the J end lost 2 bases, and 10 bases lay between the germline ends. CDR3 in DNA: TGTGCCTGGGGGGACTCCGCCTACGAGCAGTACTTC. This translates into CAWGDSAYEQYF.

The CDR3 protein is CASYSGRAGQPQHF. CDR3 coding DNA: TGTGCCAGCTACTCGGGCAGGGCTGGTCAGCCCCAGCATTTT. The chain recombines TRBV2 with TRBJ1-5; tentative D call: TRBD1 (5 bases). V shed 8 bases and J shed 6 bases, with 17 bases lying between them. The length of the CDR3 is 14 residues. CDR1 and CDR2 from the germline V gene are SNHLY and FYNNEI.

This chain links TRBV3-1 (or the pseudogene TRBV3-2) with TRBJ2-1, with 8 bases that match TRBD1. Germline CDR1 and CDR2: LGHDT and YNNKEL (reference sequence). The J segment lost 4 bases and the V segment lost 3 bases, leaving 14 bases of the junction unmatched. The length of the CDR3 is 18 residues. CDR3 DNA: TGTGCCAGCAGCCATCAGCCTAAAGGACAGGGCCTATACAATGAGCAGTTCTTC. It translates to CASSHQPKGQGLYNEQFF.

V gene TRBV18 combines with J gene TRBJ2-4; D may be TRBD2 (7 bases). Germline lookup yields CDR1 KGHSH and CDR2 LQKENI. This CDR3 spans 15 amino acids. The germline V and J ends were trimmed by 2 bases and 5 bases, with 13 bases remaining between them. The CDR3 coding sequence is TGTGCCAGCTCACCAGCCGGGGGGCTGGAAAACATTCAGTACTTC. Encoded protein: CASSPAGGLENIQYF.

V is TRBV6-5 and J is TRBJ1-2, with D uncertain. This CDR3 is 14 amino acids long. Deletions cut 7 bases from V and 4 bases from J, with 16 bases between. Germline CDR1 MNHEY, CDR2 SVGAGI. As DNA, the CDR3 is TGTGCCAGCACCCTCCGGGGTACGGGCTATGGCTACACCTTC. Amino acid sequence: CASTLRGTGYGYTF.

This chain connects TRBV29-1 to TRBJ2-7; 9 bases align to TRBD1. After removal of 2 bases from V and 8 bases from J, the junction contained 7 bases not matched to a gene. Germline CDR1 SQVTM, CDR2 ANQGSEA. The CDR3 extends over 13 amino acids. CDR3 in amino acids: CSVEHGTGRQQYF. CDR3 bases: TGCAGCGTTGAACACGGGACAGGGAGGCAGCAGTACTTC.